This entry describes one T cell receptor (beta chain). The data were obtained in a study of regulatory T cells in long-lasting Graves disease. Study details: Under 3 months of antithyroid drugs had been taken by newly diagnosed Graves' patients.

The time point was: newly diagnosed GD, antithyroid drugs for less than 3 months. Preparation of the TCR library used RNA extracted from PBMCs. Into tubes containing EDTA, about 9 milliliters of peripheral blood were drawn. For TCR beta, libraries came from iRepertoire HTBI primers and Arm-PCR of CDR3 regions. In TCRdb, the multiplex PCR reads were re-called with MiXCR into one record per CDR3 protein. The sample records around 470,000 distinct CDR3 sequences, roughly 15% being singletons. The length of the CDR3 is 15 residues. Germline V gene lookup returns CDR1 LNHDA and CDR2 SQIVND (reference sequence). Trimming at V came to 7 bases and at J to 7 bases, leaving 6 bases not matched to a gene. The same data also contributed to another study, on T cells in Graves' hyperthyroidism and ophthalmopathy.

The receptor comes from a woman aged 50 to 65 with Graves disease. The sample here was peripheral blood mononuclear cells (PBMCs), taken at new diagnosis, from a patient treated with antithyroid drugs. J is TRBJ2-1 and V is TRBV19; 14 bases are a match to TRBD2. The CDR3 DNA reads TGTGCCAGTAAGGGACTAGCGGGAGAAGTGAATGAGCAGTTCTTC. Its translation is CASKGLAGEVNEQFF.